This TCR beta chain emerged from a study of blood T cell repertoires in COVID-19. Across the whole study: Spain, Italy and the United States supplied samples that represented acute and convalescent COVID-19. Sources were T cells, B-cell-depleted T cells, or PBMCs; the material itself was cDNA or gDNA.

Germline V gene lookup returns CDR1 MNHEY and CDR2 SVGAGI. The CDR3 extends over 14 amino acids. J was trimmed by 2 bases and V by 5 bases; bases with no gene match: 6. Authors' analysis steps: Reference gene primer amplification gave nucleated cell count estimates. Some clones are missing from TCRdb's copy, which holds only in-frame ones; the method was immunoSEQ multiplex PCR. The V and J calls and clone size are taken from that table; D and trimming were inferred from the DNA. The sample lists about 130,000 clones; 85% were seen once. This receptor was taken from a woman of 80 years or more with acute or convalescent COVID-19. The sequencing sample was made of peripheral blood. The rearrangement joins TRBV6-5 to TRBJ2-7; TRBD1 aligns across 7 bases. CDR3 residues: CASSPPGQTYEQYF. The CDR3 bases are TGTGCCAGCAGTCCCCCGGGACAGACCTACGAGCAGTACTTC.